Listed below are T cell receptor beta chains from one sample, sequenced in a study of T cells in localized non-small cell lung cancer. Libraries were prepared by immunoSEQ multiplex PCR; TCRdb keeps only in-frame clonotypes and omits some of them. The profile shows about 59,000 clones, 91% of them singletons. Specimen: peripheral blood, collected before any cancer treatment. These TCRs come from a man aged 35 to 69 with stage I lung adenocarcinoma. CDR3s include the opening cysteine and the closing phenylalanine or tryptophan. The order of the fields is CDR3 protein, V gene, clone size. Clone size appears in some rows only: once, few, many, or a class for an expanded clone.

CASSVVTSGGEAFF TRBV9 NA
CASSLETGGQPQHF TRBV5-8 NA
CASSSRGGYEQYF TRBV7-6 NA
CASSLAGRGNTEAFF TRBV5-4 once
CASSLLAGGQETQYF TRBV7-9 NA
CASSSPRGGTDTQYF TRBV27 NA
CASSEPFSYEQYF TRBV2 NA
CASSLSRMGYGYTF TRBV5-6 NA
CAWSTTGDTQYF TRBV30 NA
CASSTGRQASHFYGYTF TRBV28 NA
CSVEDTVGNEQFF TRBV29-1 few
CASGLARPGAFF TRBV12-5 NA
CASSPRRGDPYEQYF TRBV18 few
CASSGYEQYF TRBV28 NA
CASSLARGGTEAFF TRBV11-2 NA
CASSLGLAGGAPYNEQFF TRBV9 NA
CASSPGLAVNNEQFF TRBV5-4 NA
CASSVVKSRRGPNQPQHF TRBV2 NA
CASKLDGTLFTDTQYF TRBV19 NA
CSVLDDTGELFF TRBV29-1 NA
CASSNGDSTDTQYF TRBV7-3 NA
CASRERSLQETQYF TRBV5-1 NA
CASARGGRSYNEQFF TRBV6-5 NA
CASSRAGLGVTEAFF TRBV21-1 NA
CASSLNPGTSGSGGTRTQYF TRBV4-2 NA
CSPSLAGAYEQYF TRBV29-1 once
CASRSGDTQYF TRBV28 once
CASSGGQFNTEAFF TRBV5-6 NA
CASSLGRNNEQFF TRBV5-6 NA
CSVYQANTEAFF TRBV29-1 once
CATSSRQGRSGELFF TRBV15 NA
CATSRDTDTQYF TRBV15 NA
CASSPSKGTGTYEQYF TRBV14 NA
CASSEPGPRNEKLFF TRBV6-1 NA
CASSIGRGPQHF TRBV7-2 once
CASSSLTANTEAFF TRBV28 NA
CASSPGQGDYYGYTF TRBV28 NA
CASSLYAGENTEAFF TRBV5-1 NA
CASRTGTELYF TRBV28 NA
CAISGVSGERYNEQFF TRBV10-3 NA
CASSPRRGQRTEEQYF TRBV18 NA
CASSQELAAYNEQFF TRBV4-1 NA
CASSLEPLAGSQETQYF TRBV11-2 once
CASSLSPEGTDTQYF TRBV6-5 NA